This entry lists 24 T cell receptor beta chains sequenced from one sample in a study of T cells after yellow fever vaccination (dated by TCRdb to the late 2010s). The library relied on 5' RACE. The instrument given in TCRdb is Illumina NovaSeq 6000. The public sequencing data were trimmed at Q25 with fastp and processed into clonotypes with MiXCR by TCRdb, which kept only in-frame beta chains. When rows share a CDR3 protein, they turn into one entry using the most common DNA and genes. Here the sample has about 340,000 distinct CDR3 sequences; 9.5% to 15% occur a single time. The top ten clonotypes cover 3% to 4% of the sample. The sample's treatment or condition, from its label and the paper: live attenuated yellow fever vaccine strain. Sequencing used CD4+ T cells sorted from PBMCs, obtained 15 days after the yellow fever booster vaccination. The receptors shown here come from a young man who received the YFV17D yellow fever vaccine.

A few counts support this clonotype. The chain links TRBV6-6 to TRBJ1-2; possible D gene TRBD1, 5 bases. V was cut by 2 bases and J by 2 bases, with 12 bases left in between. The CDR3 runs to 15 residues. The V gene's germline CDR1 is MNHNY and CDR2 SVGAGI (reference sequence). The CDR3 reads CASSYDQGGNYGYTF. The DNA of the CDR3 is TGTGCCAGCAGTTACGACCAGGGAGGGAACTATGGCTACACCTTC.

This clonotype has ten or more counts. The chain joins TRBV5-1 to TRBJ1-1, with 11 bases fitting TRBD1. The germline V gene encodes CDR1 SGHRS and CDR2 YFSETQ. CDR3 length: 13 residues. With 0 bases clipped from V and 10 bases from J, the junction kept 2 bases outside the gene matches. The CDR3 spells CASSLGDRGSAFF. In DNA, the CDR3 is TGCGCCAGCAGCTTGGGGGACAGGGGGTCAGCTTTCTTT.

The chain uses TRBV15 and TRBJ2-1; D not resolved. This CDR3 is 13 amino acids long. Germline V gene lookup returns CDR1 LNHNV and CDR2 YYDKDF (reference sequence). V lost 5 bases and J lost 7, with 12 bases in between. CDR3 sequence (DNA): TGTGCCACCAGCCCGAGCTATGGGAATGAGCAGTTCTTC. Encoded protein: CATSPSYGNEQFF.

The chain combines TRBV7-3 with TRBJ2-3; TRBD2 aligns across 9 bases. The CDR3 covers 15 residues. Per germline, CDR1 SGHTA and CDR2 FQGTGA. J gave up 4 bases and V 5 bases, and 7 bases lay outside the gene matches. This chain's CDR3 is CASSASSGAADTQYF. CDR3 bases: TGTGCCAGCAGCGCCTCTAGCGGGGCGGCAGATACGCAGTATTTT.

Ten or more counts support this clonotype. The V gene is TRBV7-2, the J gene TRBJ2-3; D may be TRBD1 (5 bases). The CDR3 is 12 residues long. Per germline, CDR1 SGHTA and CDR2 FQGNSA. Trimming removed 6 bases from V and 4 bases from J, with 8 bases in between. CDR3 amino acids: CASRGQSDTQYF. CDR3 DNA sequence: TGTGCCAGCAGGGGGCAATCAGATACGCAGTATTTT.

A few counts support this clonotype. V gene TRBV12-3 or TRBV12-4 combines with J gene TRBJ2-1; D is tentatively TRBD1 or TRBD2 (5 bases each). V lost 7 bases and J 0 bases, leaving 16 bases between the germline ends. The CDR3 is made up of 16 amino acids. The CDR3 is CASKGTVGSSYNEQFF. In nucleotides, the CDR3 is TGTGCCAGCAAAGGGACGGTAGGCAGCTCCTACAATGAGCAGTTCTTC.

This clonotype has only a few counts. The gene calls are TRBV5-1 and TRBJ2-1, with a tentative D call TRBD1 (5 bases). V gave up 4 bases and J gave up 9 bases, with 11 bases separating them. Germline V gene lookup returns CDR1 SGHRS and CDR2 YFSETQ. The CDR3 has 12 residues. The CDR3 is CASSVQGREQFF. The CDR3 nucleotides are TGCGCCAGCAGCGTCCAGGGTCGTGAGCAGTTCTTC.

This chain links TRBV20-1 with TRBJ1-2, with D possibly matching TRBD1 (6 bases). The CDR3 spans 13 residues. The germline V and J ends were trimmed by 6 bases and 6 bases, with 17 bases remaining between them. In germline, CDR1 is DFQATT, CDR2 SNEGSKA (reference sequence). The DNA of the CDR3 is TGCAGTGCACAGGGACTGGGTGTTCATGGCTACACCTTC. Translation: CSAQGLGVHGYTF.

This clonotype has more than one count but fewer than ten. The chain combines TRBV7-6 with TRBJ2-2; D is unclear. The germline V and J ends were trimmed by 1 base and 2 bases, with 14 bases remaining between them. The CDR3 sequence is 17 residues long. The germline V gene has CDR1 SGHVS and CDR2 FNYEAQ. CDR3 sequence reads: CASSLVENTVNTGELFF. Written as DNA, the CDR3 is TGTGCCAGCAGCTTAGTGGAGAACACCGTTAACACCGGGGAGCTGTTTTTT.

This clonotype was seen ten or more times. CDR3 bases: TGTGCCAGCAGCTCACGTTCTACAGGGGGAGCTGAAGCTTTCTTT. It specifies CASSSRSTGGAEAFF. The rearrangement uses TRBV7-2 and TRBJ1-1; 8 bases match TRBD1. The CDR3 length is 15 residues. Germline V lookup: CDR1 SGHTA, CDR2 FQGNSA. V gave up 4 bases and J gave up 6 bases; unmatched junction bases: 10.

This clonotype came up many times. This chain uses TRBV24-1 with TRBJ2-5; 7 nucleotides line up with TRBD1. In germline, CDR1 is KGHDR, CDR2 SFDVKD. The CDR3 totals 16 residues. With 3 bases clipped from V and 1 base from J, the junction kept 7 bases outside the gene matches. The CDR3 DNA sequence: TGTGCCACCAGTGATGGGGACAGAAGTATCCAAGAGACCCAGTACTTC. This sequence encodes CATSDGDRSIQETQYF.

This clonotype was observed a few times. The chain joins TRBV10-3 to TRBJ2-5, with TRBD2 matching over 11 bases. The CDR3 consists of 16 residues. V was pared by 1 base and J by 2 bases, with 3 bases of the junction left unmatched. The germline V gene encodes CDR1 ENHRY and CDR2 SYGVKD. The CDR3 loop reads CAISEWLAGGQETQYF. In DNA, the CDR3 is TGTGCCATCAGTGAGTGGCTAGCGGGGGGACAAGAGACCCAGTACTTC.

This clonotype was recorded a few times. The V call is TRBV5-4, the J call TRBJ1-2, with D possibly matching TRBD1 (6 bases). This CDR3 comprises 14 residues. From germline, CDR1 is SGHNT and CDR2 YYREEE (reference sequence). V was pared by 4 bases and J by 1 base, with 11 bases between. In DNA form, the CDR3 reads TGTGCCAGCAGCCCAGGACAGTTTAACTATGGCTACACCTTC. It is translated as CASSPGQFNYGYTF.

This clonotype was observed a handful of times. The J gene is TRBJ1-2, the V gene TRBV11-2; TRBD1 matches 12 bases. J lost 8 bases, V lost 4 bases, and 5 bases had no gene match. The CDR3 consists of 14 residues. CDR1 is SGHAT and CDR2 is FQNNGV in the germline V gene. This CDR3 is CASSWGQGAEGYTF. DNA of the CDR3: TGTGCCAGCAGCTGGGGACAGGGGGCCGAAGGCTACACCTTC.

This clonotype was found a few times. The rearrangement joins TRBV4-1 to TRBJ2-5, with 10 bases identical to TRBD1. Germline CDR1 is MGHRA and CDR2 is YSYEKL. The CDR3 is 16 amino acids. With V trimmed by 3 bases and J by 3 bases, 7 bases remained unmatched. CDR3 sequence: CASSHPPGQGKETQYF. In DNA form, the CDR3 reads TGCGCCAGCAGCCATCCCCCGGGACAGGGGAAAGAGACCCAGTACTTC.

The chain couples TRBV18 to TRBJ2-7, with 7 bases that match TRBD1. The CDR3 runs 13 residues. The germline gives CDR1 KGHSH, CDR2 LQKENI. The V and J ends lost 3 bases and 5 bases, in that order; junction bases with no gene match: 4. The CDR3 sequence is CASSPRTGNEQYF. The CDR3 nucleotides are TGTGCCAGCTCACCGCGGACAGGAAACGAGCAGTACTTC.

CDR3 residues: CASSPALAGSTDTQYF. The CDR3 region has the DNA TGTGCCAGCTCACCCGCGCTAGCGGGGAGCACAGATACGCAGTATTTT. V is TRBV18 and J is TRBJ2-3; 9 positions match TRBD2. V trimming: 3 bases; J trimming: 0 bases; junction bases outside the gene matches: 4. The CDR3 consists of 16 residues. Germline CDR1 reads KGHSH; CDR2 reads LQKENI. The full variable domain, completed using reference TRBV18 and TRBJ2-3, is NAGVMQNPRHLVRRRGQEARLRCSPMKGHSHVYWYRQLPEEGLKFMVYLQKENIIDESGMPKERFSAEFPKEGPSILRIQQVVRGDSAAYFCASSPALAGSTDTQYFGPGTRLTVL.

Only a few counts were recorded for this clonotype. The chain uses TRBV11-2 and TRBJ1-6; D not resolved. Germline lookup yields CDR1 SGHAT and CDR2 FQNNGV. This CDR3 is 15 amino acids long. Deletions cut 4 bases from V and 0 bases from J, with 7 bases between. In DNA form, the CDR3 reads TGTGCCAGCAGCTCATCGAGCTCCTATAATTCACCCCTCCACTTT. Translation: CASSSSSSYNSPLHF.

This clonotype has only a few counts. V usage is TRBV5-1 and J usage is TRBJ2-1; maybe TRBD2 (7 bases). The CDR3 runs 16 residues. Germline V gene data show CDR1 as SGHRS and CDR2 as YFSETQ. Trimming removed 4 bases from V and 8 bases from J, with 22 bases in between. The CDR3 spells CASSRGALAQMDEQFF. The DNA of the CDR3 is TGCGCCAGCAGCCGGGGGGCACTAGCTCAAATGGATGAGCAGTTCTTC.

J is TRBJ1-1 and V is TRBV6-6; a weak D match, TRBD1 (5 bases). Germline V gives CDR1 MNHNY, CDR2 SVGAGI (reference sequence). Trimming took off 6 bases at V and 0 bases at J, with 14 bases between the two ends. The CDR3 is 15 amino acids. CDR3 protein: CASRGRGPMNTEAFF. CDR3 in DNA: TGTGCCAGCAGGGGCCGGGGACCGATGAACACTGAAGCTTTCTTT.

This clonotype was observed many times. J is TRBJ1-5 and V is TRBV5-1; perhaps TRBD1 as D (5 bases). This CDR3 is 15 amino acids long. Between the trimmed V and J ends, which lost 4 bases and 0 bases, there was a span of 11 bases. Germline V gene sequence: CDR1 SGHRS, CDR2 YFSETQ. CDR3 in amino acids: CASSPGTDSNQPQHF. The CDR3 nucleotides read TGCGCCAGCAGCCCCGGGACGGATAGCAATCAGCCCCAGCATTTT.

The chain uses TRBV20-1 and TRBJ1-1; the D is unclear. The CDR3 spans 15 residues. The germline V and J ends were trimmed by 6 bases and 6 bases, with 23 bases remaining between them. The V gene's germline CDR1 is DFQATT and CDR2 SNEGSKA (reference sequence). The CDR3 coding sequence is TGCAGTGCCATTCCCCCTCTCCGGACGGTGTCTGAAGCTTTCTTT. This gives the protein CSAIPPLRTVSEAFF.

This rearrangement joins TRBV6-5 to TRBJ1-1; no definite D call. V lost 0 bases, J lost 4 bases, and 6 bases lay in between. The germline V gene has CDR1 MNHEY and CDR2 SVGAGI. This CDR3 contains 13 residues. In nucleotides, the CDR3 is TGTGCCAGCAGTTACTCGATAGGCACTGAAGCTTTCTTT. Translating gives CASSYSIGTEAFF.

A few counts support this clonotype. The chain links TRBV4-1 to TRBJ1-2; TRBD1 matches 9 bases. The CDR3 sequence is 15 residues long. Germline CDR1 MGHRA, CDR2 YSYEKL. V gave up 3 bases and J gave up 7 bases; unmatched junction bases: 9. CDR3 nucleotide sequence: TGCGCCAGCAGCCATATACCGGGACAGGGAGGTGGCTACACCTTC. Its protein product is CASSHIPGQGGGYTF.